These T cell receptor beta chains were read from a single sample in a study of blood T cell repertoires in COVID-19. Profiling relied on immunoSEQ multiplex PCR, and the TCRdb table lists in-frame clones only, not all of them. The table has hundreds of thousands of clones, around 90% seen once. Sequencing was performed on peripheral blood. The origin of the receptors is a man aged 18 to 29 with active or convalescent COVID-19. Both conserved end residues are part of each CDR3. Each record gives: J gene, clone size, D gene, V gene, CDR3 protein, CDR3 DNA. D genes are given only for firm matches. Size is stated for part of the rows, as once, few or many counts, or as a class when the clone is expanded.

J: TRBJ2-1; size: .; D: .; V: TRBV27; CDR3: CASSLSETLLVNEQFF; DNA: TGTGCCAGCAGTTTATCGGAGACCCTTTTGGTCAATGAGCAGTTCTTC
J: TRBJ2-1; size: .; D: .; V: TRBV19; CDR3: CASSIGQNNEQFF; DNA: TGTGCCAGTAGTATCGGTCAAAACAATGAGCAGTTCTTC
J: TRBJ2-1; size: .; D: .; V: TRBV28; CDR3: CASSLSQGGYNEQFF; DNA: TGTGCCAGCAGTTTATCACAGGGAGGGTACAATGAGCAGTTCTTC
J: TRBJ1-2; size: .; D: TRBD1; V: TRBV7-2; CDR3: CASILTGGGGYTF; DNA: TGTGCCAGCATCCTGACAGGGGGAGGCGGCTACACCTTC
J: TRBJ1-1; size: once; D: TRBD1; V: TRBV7-9; CDR3: CASRKGAYTEAFF; DNA: TGTGCCAGCAGAAAGGGGGCGTACACTGAAGCTTTCTTT
J: TRBJ1-2; size: .; D: .; V: TRBV5-8; CDR3: CASRDGENGYTF; DNA: TGTGCCAGCAGGGACGGGGAGAATGGCTACACCTTC
J: TRBJ1-1; size: .; D: .; V: TRBV19; CDR3: CASTTLRKAFF; DNA: TGTGCCAGTACCACCCTGCGGAAAGCTTTCTTT
J: TRBJ1-1; size: .; D: TRBD1; V: TRBV18; CDR3: CASSPARTGEAFF; DNA: TGTGCCAGCTCACCAGCCCGGACAGGAGAAGCTTTCTTT
J: TRBJ2-6; size: .; D: TRBD1; V: TRBV13; CDR3: CASSYRDRGSGANVLTF; DNA: TGTGCCAGCAGCTACCGGGACAGGGGCTCTGGGGCCAACGTCCTGACTTTC
J: TRBJ2-7; size: .; D: TRBD1; V: TRBV18; CDR3: CASSPLGDRAEQYF; DNA: TGTGCCAGCTCACCACTGGGGGACAGGGCCGAGCAGTACTTC
J: TRBJ1-4; size: .; D: TRBD1; V: TRBV7-8; CDR3: CASSSGTDPEKLFF; DNA: TGTGCCAGCAGCTCCGGGACAGATCCCGAAAAACTGTTTTTT
J: TRBJ2-1; size: .; D: TRBD2; V: TRBV18; CDR3: CASSPPVAGGRNEQFF; DNA: TGTGCCAGCTCACCACCAGTAGCGGGAGGGAGGAATGAGCAGTTCTTC
J: TRBJ1-6; size: .; D: .; V: TRBV6-6; CDR3: CASRPSAGLNNSPLHF; DNA: TGTGCCAGCAGGCCTTCGGCAGGGTTAAATAATTCACCCCTCCACTTT
J: TRBJ2-7; size: .; D: TRBD1; V: TRBV25-1; CDR3: CASNNRGPSYEQYF; DNA: TGTGCCAGCAACAACAGGGGGCCCTCCTACGAGCAGTACTTC
J: TRBJ1-4; size: .; D: .; V: TRBV28; CDR3: CASSLLVGEKLFF; DNA: TGTGCCAGCAGTTTATTGGTTGGCGAAAAACTGTTTTTT
J: TRBJ2-3; size: .; D: TRBD2; V: TRBV2; CDR3: CASSVSVRAGAHTDTQYF; DNA: TGTGCCAGCAGTGTATCCGTTAGAGCGGGGGCACACACAGATACGCAGTATTTT
J: TRBJ2-7; size: .; D: .; V: TRBV3-1/TRBV3-2; CDR3: CASSQSDEQYF; DNA: TGTGCCAGCAGCCAATCCGACGAGCAGTACTTC
J: TRBJ2-7; size: .; D: .; V: TRBV5-1; CDR3: CASSLVTGAYEQYF; DNA: TGCGCCAGCAGCTTGGTAACGGGAGCCTACGAGCAGTACTTC
J: TRBJ1-4; size: .; D: TRBD1; V: TRBV20-1; CDR3: CSASGTGGSTNEKLFF; DNA: TGCAGTGCTAGTGGGACAGGGGGGTCTACTAATGAAAAACTGTTTTTT
J: TRBJ2-2; size: .; D: .; V: TRBV24-1; CDR3: CATSGSRDLDGELFF; DNA: TGTGCCACCAGTGGAAGCAGGGATTTAGACGGGGAGCTGTTTTTT
J: TRBJ1-6; size: .; D: TRBD1; V: TRBV5-6; CDR3: CASSPGTGGYSPLHF; DNA: TGTGCCAGCAGCCCCGGGACAGGGGGATATTCACCCCTCCACTTT
J: TRBJ1-3; size: .; D: .; V: TRBV13; CDR3: CASSLGDTSGNTIYF; DNA: TGTGCCAGCAGCTTAGGCGACACCTCTGGAAACACCATATATTTT
J: TRBJ2-1; size: .; D: TRBD1; V: TRBV5-4; CDR3: CASSPMTGVTDNEQFF; DNA: TGTGCCAGCAGCCCGATGACAGGGGTTACCGACAATGAGCAGTTCTTC
J: TRBJ2-1; size: .; D: .; V: TRBV5-1; CDR3: CASSLGYSIPSYNEQFF; DNA: TGCGCCAGCAGCTTGGGCTATAGTATCCCCTCCTACAATGAGCAGTTCTTC
J: TRBJ2-7; size: .; D: TRBD1; V: TRBV12-3/TRBV12-4; CDR3: CASSLGTVREQYF; DNA: TGTGCCAGCAGCCTCGGGACAGTACGCGAGCAGTACTTC
J: TRBJ1-5; size: .; D: .; V: TRBV10-2; CDR3: CASTPAGSNQPQHF; DNA: TGCGCCAGCACCCCTGCAGGGTCTAATCAGCCCCAGCATTTT
J: TRBJ2-3; size: .; D: TRBD2; V: TRBV5-1; CDR3: CASSLGGTSYPPQYF; DNA: TGCGCCAGCAGCTTGGGTGGGACTAGTTATCCCCCGCAGTATTTT
J: TRBJ2-2; size: .; D: .; V: TRBV3-1/TRBV3-2; CDR3: CASSLNTGELFF; DNA: TGTGCCAGCAGCCTAAACACCGGGGAGCTGTTTTTT
J: TRBJ2-2; size: .; D: TRBD2; V: TRBV11-2; CDR3: CASSPRTSYNTGELFF; DNA: TGTGCCAGCAGCCCAAGGACTAGCTATAACACCGGGGAGCTGTTTTTT
J: TRBJ2-3; size: .; D: .; V: TRBV19; CDR3: CASSMYFSRPDTQYF; DNA: TGTGCCAGTAGTATGTATTTCTCTAGACCAGATACGCAGTATTTT
J: TRBJ2-7; size: .; D: TRBD2; V: TRBV28; CDR3: CASKLAGGDEQYF; DNA: TGTGCCAGCAAACTAGCGGGAGGGGACGAGCAGTACTTC
J: TRBJ2-1; size: .; D: TRBD2; V: TRBV2; CDR3: CASSDSLVFATSGNVEQFF; DNA: TGTGCCAGCAGTGATAGTCTCGTATTTGCGACTAGCGGGAATGTAGAGCAGTTCTTC
J: TRBJ1-3; size: .; D: .; V: TRBV15; CDR3: CATSRVPGTGNTIYF; DNA: TGTGCCACCAGCAGAGTCCCAGGGACTGGAAACACCATATATTTT
J: TRBJ1-1; size: .; D: .; V: TRBV5-1; CDR3: CASSFQEGDTEAFF; DNA: TGCGCCAGCAGCTTTCAGGAGGGAGACACTGAAGCTTTCTTT
J: TRBJ1-1; size: .; D: TRBD1; V: TRBV3-1/TRBV3-2; CDR3: CASSPGPEDRERTRFSTEAFF; DNA: TGTGCCAGCAGCCCCGGACCGGAAGACAGGGAAAGAACGCGTTTTAGCACTGAAGCTTTCTTT
J: TRBJ2-7; size: few; D: TRBD2; V: TRBV7-2; CDR3: CASGGVRYEQYF; DNA: TGTGCCAGCGGGGGGGTTAGGTACGAGCAGTACTTC
J: TRBJ2-4; size: once; D: TRBD1; V: TRBV13; CDR3: CASSFDREAKNIQYF; DNA: TGTGCCAGCAGCTTTGACAGGGAAGCCAAAAACATTCAGTACTTC
J: TRBJ2-5; size: .; D: TRBD2; V: TRBV7-2; CDR3: CASSLRRGVETQYF; DNA: TGTGCCAGCAGCTTACGGCGGGGGGTAGAGACCCAGTACTTC
J: TRBJ2-5; size: .; D: TRBD1; V: TRBV6-5; CDR3: CASSYVDRVRETQYF; DNA: TGTGCCAGCAGTTACGTCGACAGGGTGCGAGAGACCCAGTACTTC
J: TRBJ2-4; size: .; D: .; V: TRBV18; CDR3: CASSPPELAKNIQYF; DNA: TGTGCCAGCTCACCACCTGAACTAGCCAAAAACATTCAGTACTTC
J: TRBJ1-3; size: .; D: .; V: TRBV27; CDR3: CASSPTASGNTIYF; DNA: TGTGCCAGCAGTCCTACAGCCTCTGGAAACACCATATATTTT
J: TRBJ2-7; size: few; D: .; V: TRBV9; CDR3: CASSVEASGKLKQYF; DNA: TGTGCCAGCAGCGTAGAAGCATCAGGGAAACTGAAGCAGTACTTC
J: TRBJ2-2; size: .; D: .; V: TRBV7-2; CDR3: CASSLTRAANTGELFF; DNA: TGTGCCAGCAGCTTAACTCGAGCGGCGAACACCGGGGAGCTGTTTTTT
J: TRBJ1-1; size: .; D: .; V: TRBV11-2; CDR3: CASSYYNTEAFF; DNA: TGTGCCAGCAGCTATTATAACACTGAAGCTTTCTTT
J: TRBJ2-7; size: once; D: .; V: TRBV13; CDR3: CASSLAGTSSYEQYF; DNA: TGTGCCAGCAGCTTAGCGGGTACCTCATCCTACGAGCAGTACTTC
J: TRBJ2-1; size: .; D: TRBD2; V: TRBV5-1; CDR3: CASSLVPGLAGNNEQFF; DNA: TGCGCCAGCAGCCTCGTCCCGGGACTAGCGGGAAACAATGAGCAGTTCTTC
J: TRBJ1-4; size: .; D: .; V: TRBV11-2; CDR3: CASSDSPGEKLFF; DNA: TGTGCCAGCAGCGACTCCCCAGGGGAAAAACTGTTTTTT
J: TRBJ1-5; size: few; D: .; V: TRBV19; CDR3: CASSQIGGGVNQPQHF; DNA: TGTGCCAGTAGTCAAATTGGGGGGGGAGTGAATCAGCCCCAGCATTTT
J: TRBJ2-3; size: .; D: .; V: TRBV9; CDR3: CASSEARTGRDTQYF; DNA: TGTGCCAGCAGCGAAGCACGCACAGGGCGGGATACGCAGTATTTT
J: TRBJ1-2; size: .; D: .; V: TRBV6-1; CDR3: CASSEGRASGYTF; DNA: TGTGCCAGCAGTGAAGGAAGGGCTAGCGGCTACACCTTC
J: TRBJ1-5; size: .; D: .; V: TRBV6-2/TRBV6-3; CDR3: CASSYSQGLGNQPQHF; DNA: TGTGCCAGCAGTTACTCGCAGGGTCTCGGCAATCAGCCCCAGCATTTT
J: TRBJ2-7; size: .; D: .; V: TRBV29-1; CDR3: CSVRTPRLYEQYF; DNA: TGCAGCGTTCGGACACCACGCCTATACGAGCAGTACTTC
J: TRBJ2-3; size: .; D: .; V: TRBV13; CDR3: CASSLVAGQDTQYF; DNA: TGTGCCAGCAGCTTAGTTGCGGGCCAAGATACGCAGTATTTT
J: TRBJ1-2; size: .; D: TRBD1; V: TRBV10-1; CDR3: CASITRLTGGEGYGYTF; DNA: TGCGCCAGCATCACCCGCCTGACAGGGGGAGAGGGCTATGGCTACACCTTC